This T cell receptor (beta chain) was profiled in a study of T cells in Graves' hyperthyroidism and ophthalmopathy. Study-level findings and limits: Ophthalmopathy onset followed model prediction by a median about 6.9 months.

This clonotype came up once. Its antigen is not identified. Amplified TCR beta CDR3 regions derived from RNA transcripts. During a first-round RT-PCR of the TCR CDR3, the HTBI primer set was used. TCRdb processed the multiplex PCR reads anew with MiXCR; each CDR3 protein has one entry. The table shows 490,000 or so distinct CDR3 sequences, with around a fifth occurring only once. Trimming removed 1 base from V and 4 bases from J, with 17 bases in between. From germline, CDR1 is SGHRS and CDR2 YFSETQ. The CDR3 consists of 16 residues. Exclusion followed for patients with uncontrolled infection, other autoimmune disease, pregnancy or lactation.

This chain links TRBV5-1 with TRBJ1-1, with a weak D call TRBD1 (5 bases). The receptor's source is a woman aged 70-85 years with Graves' ophthalmopathy. The specimen sequenced was blood. In DNA form, the CDR3 reads TGCGCCAGCAGCTTGATGGCGGGTCACGGGGCCACTGAAGCTTTCTTT. Protein sequence: CASSLMAGHGATEAFF. The entire variable domain, with the rest obtained from reference TRBV5-1 and TRBJ1-1, is as follows: KAGVTQTPRYLIKTRGQQVTLSCSPISGHRSVSWYQQTPGQGLQFLFEYFSETQRNKGNFPGRFSGRQFSNSRSEMNVSTLELGDSALYLCASSLMAGHGATEAFFGQGTRLTVV.